There are many counts of the clone carrying this T cell receptor (beta chain). Antigen: not known. This sample is drawn from a study of breast tumors, draining lymph nodes, adjacent tissues. The lymph nodes were axillary draining lymph nodes from breast cancer patients. V lost 1 base to trimming and J lost 9 bases; unmatched junction nucleotides: 3. CDR1 is SNHLY, CDR2 FYNNEI, per germline. The CDR3 loop spans 13 amino acids. Study results and limitations: Tumor and nontumor repertoires were significantly more similar in luminal-like than in basal-like breast cancer. Compared with lymph nodes, tumors were less diverse; compared with nontumor tissue, more. That most tumor T cells come from lymph nodes remained unproven.

TCRdb re-called the multiplex PCR reads with MiXCR, one entry per CDR3 protein. The sample includes about 150,000 distinct CDR3 sequences, around 22% of them seen just once. The sequence came from a female donor with breast cancer. Some clones in this sample may be carry-over from other donors' samples. Input material: axillary lymph node tissue. This chain links TRBV2 with TRBJ2-1, with TRBD2 matching 7 bases. The CDR3 sequence: CASSEGWGGEQFF. DNA for the CDR3: TGTGCCAGCAGTGAAGGGTGGGGGGGTGAGCAGTTCTTC.